The TCR beta chain under discussion was sequenced for a study of shared clonotypes between healthy human individuals. Germline values: CDR1 KGHSH, CDR2 LQKENI. The V and J ends lost 0 bases and 10 bases respectively, with 10 bases between them. The CDR3 is 13 amino acids. Investigators spread the genomic DNA of each subset evenly over several immunoSEQ plates. The protocol was immunoSEQ multiplex PCR, while the TCRdb copy is restricted to in-frame clones and leaves out a portion. Seen here are 1.4 million to 1.5 million clones, around 97% observed once, and the top ten hold roughly 1.2%. Among the donors, all were Caucasian adults who lived in Nashville, Tennessee.

Sequencing used naive CD4+ T cells sorted from blood. This sample's subset: CD45RA+ positively selected. This receptor was taken from a man under 40 in good health. The chain employs TRBV18 and TRBJ2-1; no definite D call. The CDR3 bases are TGTGCCAGCTCACCACCAAGCCCTGGCGAGCAGTTCTTC. This translates into CASSPPSPGEQFF. Combining the CDR3 with reference TRBV18 and TRBJ2-1 gives the whole variable domain NAGVMQNPRHLVRRRGQEARLRCSPMKGHSHVYWYRQLPEEGLKFMVYLQKENIIDESGMPKERFSAEFPKEGPSILRIQQVVRGDSAAYFCASSPPSPGEQFFGPGTRLTVL.